The 23 T cell receptor beta chains given below trace back to one sample, sequenced in a study of cytomegalovirus exposure and HLA in healthy donors. With 60 Vbeta and 13 Jbeta primers, the PCR was carried out. Assay used: immunoSEQ multiplex PCR; TCRdb lists only in-frame clones, some missing. Of more than 80,000 clones in the sample, roughly 74% are singletons; the top ten hold 2% to 2.5%. Sequences were obtained from PBMCs. Receptors were obtained from a man aged 35 to 55 in good health and CMV-seronegative.

The V call is TRBV12-5, the J call TRBJ1-1; D is unresolved. The CDR3 sequence is 14 residues long. The V and J ends lost 2 bases and 1 base respectively, with 8 bases between them. Germline V gives CDR1 LGHNT, CDR2 FRNRAP. The chain's CDR3 is CASGLRSGNTEAFF. CDR3 nucleotide sequence: TGTGCTAGTGGTTTGAGGAGTGGGAACACTGAAGCTTTCTTT.

The rearrangement links TRBV2 to TRBJ1-1, with 7 bases aligning to TRBD1. J was trimmed by 0 bases and V by 6 bases; bases with no gene match: 7. Germline V gene sequence: CDR1 SNHLY, CDR2 FYNNEI. There are 15 residues in the CDR3. In nucleotides, the CDR3 is TGTGCCAGCAGGCGGTTACAGGGGATGAACACTGAAGCTTTCTTT. Amino acid sequence: CASRRLQGMNTEAFF.

The gene calls are TRBV6-5 and TRBJ2-2, with D hard to call. The CDR3 is 12 residues long. The V and J ends lost 6 bases and 8 bases respectively, with 10 bases between them. Germline V lookup: CDR1 MNHEY, CDR2 SVGAGI. The chain's CDR3 is CASRRLMGELFF. The CDR3 DNA reads as TGTGCCAGCAGGAGATTAATGGGGGAGCTGTTTTTT.

As for this clone: Sequence at one end of the junction differs from germline and may be a read error. The chain is built from TRBV20-1 and TRBJ2-7; 8 bases fit TRBD1. Germline V gene data show CDR1 as DFQATT and CDR2 as SNEGSKA (reference sequence). The CDR3 is 11 residues long. Written as DNA, the CDR3 is TGCAGTGCTAGTGAGCGCCGGGACAGGCGCTTC. Protein product: CSASERRDRRF.

The chain has TRBV2 and TRBJ1-6; TRBD1 agrees at 9 bases. Germline lookup yields CDR1 SNHLY and CDR2 FYNNEI. The CDR3 sequence is 15 residues long. Germline trimming cut 6 bases from V and 7 bases from J; bases unmatched to any gene: 7. CDR3 coding DNA: TGTGCCAGCAGGCTCCGGGACAGGGTAAATTCACCCCTCCACTTT. This encodes CASRLRDRVNSPLHF.

The chain links TRBV5-1 to TRBJ1-4; possibly TRBD1 for D (6 bases). The CDR3 covers 16 residues. Trimming took off 4 bases at V and 3 bases at J, with 16 bases between the two ends. Per the germline V gene, CDR1 is SGHRS and CDR2 is YFSETQ. CDR3 region: CASSRSGQNPNEKLFF. The CDR3 region has the DNA TGCGCCAGCAGCCGTTCCGGACAGAACCCTAATGAAAAACTGTTTTTT.

This clone was seen more than once but under ten times. This chain joins TRBV6-1 and TRBJ1-2; 10 nucleotides match TRBD1. Germline V CDR1 and CDR2: MNHNS, SASEGT. Unmatched junction bases numbered 2, after V lost 3 bases and J lost 7 bases. This CDR3 spans 13 amino acids. CDR3 amino acids: CASSDRDRGGYTF. The CDR3 nucleotides read TGTGCCAGCAGTGACCGGGACAGGGGTGGCTACACCTTC.

V usage is TRBV9 and J usage is TRBJ1-6; TRBD1 matches at 9 bases. CDR3 length: 15 amino acids. Germline lookup yields CDR1 SGDLS and CDR2 YYNGEE. The V segment lost 3 bases and the J segment 11 bases; nucleotides outside the gene matches: 9. As DNA, the CDR3 is TGTGCCAGCAGCGCGGACAGGGGAAGGGGAGCACCCCTCCACTTT. This translates into CASSADRGRGAPLHF.

This clone was found a few times. The CDR3 spells CSVVGQGHEQYF. CDR3 coding DNA: TGCAGCGTTGTTGGGCAGGGACACGAGCAGTACTTC. The V gene is TRBV29-1, the J gene TRBJ2-5, with D perhaps given as TRBD1 or TRBD2 (5 bases each). The DNA end favors TRBJ2-7, so the J call may be wrong. Germline loops: CDR1 SQVTM, CDR2 ANQGSEA. CDR3 length equals 12 residues.

The chain combines TRBV2 with TRBJ1-1, with unresolved D. The CDR3 loop spans 12 amino acids. V shed 4 bases and J shed 4 bases, with 7 bases lying between them. CDR1 SNHLY and CDR2 FYNNEI come from the germline V gene. CDR3 bases: TGTGCCAGCAGTGTGGCGGGCACTGAAGCTTTCTTT. This codes for CASSVAGTEAFF.

The chain is built from TRBV7-8 and TRBJ2-1; 9 nucleotides agree with TRBD1. This CDR3 region has 15 residues. Germline V gene sequence: CDR1 SGHVS, CDR2 FQNEAQ. With V trimmed by 3 bases and J by 8 bases, 8 bases remained unmatched. CDR3 coding DNA: TGTGCCAGCAGCTTGTCCGGGACAGGGAACGATGAGCAGTTCTTC. Translating gives CASSLSGTGNDEQFF. The whole variable domain, remainder taken from reference TRBV7-8 and TRBJ2-1, is GAGVSQSPRYKVAKRGQDVALRCDPISGHVSLFWYQQALGQGPEFLTYFQNEAQLDKSGLPSDRFFAERPEGSVSTLKIQRTQQEDSAVYLCASSLSGTGNDEQFFGPGTRLTVL.

The chain joins TRBV4-1 to TRBJ1-2; the match to TRBD1 covers 7 bases. CDR1 MGHRA and CDR2 YSYEKL come from the germline V gene. V lost 8 bases and J lost 3; bases outside the gene matches: 15. The CDR3 totals 16 residues. The CDR3 sequence: CASRDVGVRGDYGYTF. The CDR3 DNA is TGCGCCAGCCGCGATGTTGGGGTCAGGGGGGACTATGGCTACACCTTC.

The CDR3 sequence is CASSHGGRAGPNYNEQFF. CDR3 DNA sequence: TGTGCCAGCAGCCATGGTGGTCGAGCGGGGCCGAACTACAATGAGCAGTTCTTC. This chain uses TRBV11-2 with TRBJ2-1; 7 nucleotides line up with TRBD2. The germline gives CDR1 SGHAT, CDR2 FQNNGV. V lost 5 bases to trimming and J lost 3 bases; unmatched junction nucleotides: 16. CDR3 size: 18 residues.

The chain combines TRBV5-1 with TRBJ1-1, with 8 bases lining up with TRBD1. Germline V CDR1 and CDR2: SGHRS, YFSETQ. The V and J ends lost 3 bases and 3 bases, in that order; junction bases with no gene match: 10. This CDR3 is built from 16 residues. CDR3 in amino acids: CASSWGQEWWDTEAFF. DNA of the CDR3: TGCGCCAGCAGCTGGGGACAGGAATGGTGGGACACTGAAGCTTTCTTT.

The CDR3 is CASSLTRAQSSYGYTF. CDR3 sequence (DNA): TGTGCCAGCAGCTTGACCAGGGCGCAGTCTAGCTATGGCTACACCTTC. The chain is built from TRBV7-2 and TRBJ1-2; TRBD1 might be the D (5 bases). CDR3 length: 16 residues. V was clipped by 3 bases and J by 4 bases, with 18 bases between them. Germline V lookup: CDR1 SGHTA, CDR2 FQGNSA.

The chain joins TRBV6-1 to TRBJ2-3; TRBD2 is a possible D gene (7 bases). V dropped 4 bases and J dropped 2 bases, with 13 bases sitting between them. The germline gives CDR1 MNHNS, CDR2 SASEGT. This CDR3 region has 15 residues. The CDR3 loop reads CASSVAGALTDTQYF. The CDR3 DNA sequence: TGTGCCAGCAGTGTTGCGGGGGCGCTCACAGATACGCAGTATTTT.

Comments on this clone: Other DNA sequences in this sample translate to the same CDR3. V and J are TRBV29-1 and TRBJ2-2; perhaps TRBD2 as D (6 bases). V was cut by 7 bases and J by 1 base, with 7 bases left in between. From germline, CDR1 is SQVTM and CDR2 ANQGSEA. CDR3 length: 12 amino acids. CDR3 amino acids: CSGGENTGELFF. The DNA for the CDR3 is TGCAGCGGGGGGGAGAACACCGGGGAGCTGTTTTTT.

The chain has TRBV5-4 and TRBJ1-1; D is ambiguous. The CDR3 sequence is 13 residues long. Trimming took 2 bases from V and 0 from J, leaving 5 bases between them. The V gene's germline CDR1 is SGHNT and CDR2 YYREEE (reference sequence). The CDR3 DNA sequence: TGTGCCAGCAGCTTTTCCATGAACACTGAAGCTTTCTTT. Translation: CASSFSMNTEAFF.

The rearrangement joins TRBV19 to TRBJ1-6; D call uncertain. CDR1 is LNHDA and CDR2 is SQIVND in the germline V gene (reference sequence). This CDR3 has 14 amino acids. Trimming removed 10 bases at V and 7 bases at J, with 17 bases between. In DNA form, the CDR3 reads TGTGCCACCTCCCGCGGGGAGAGGAATTCACCCCTCCACTTT. Translation: CATSRGERNSPLHF.

The chain employs TRBV5-1 and TRBJ2-2, with 12 positions matching TRBD1. J lost 3 bases, V lost 3 bases, and 3 bases had no gene match. This CDR3 has 16 amino acids. Looked up from germline, CDR1 is SGHRS and CDR2 is YFSETQ. The CDR3 region has the DNA TGCGCCAGCAGCTGGGGGACAGGGGGCGACACCGGGGAGCTGTTTTTT. It translates to CASSWGTGGDTGELFF.

The chain joins TRBV19 to TRBJ1-3; maybe TRBD1 (6 bases). This CDR3 has 14 residues. Germline V lookup: CDR1 LNHDA, CDR2 SQIVND (reference sequence). V gave up 9 bases and J gave up 0 bases, with 12 bases separating them. The CDR3 sequence is CASEAGASGNTIYF. CDR3 coding DNA: TGTGCCAGCGAAGCGGGGGCCTCTGGAAACACCATATATTTT.

V is TRBV6-5 and J is TRBJ1-5; TRBD1 agrees at 8 bases. The CDR3 extends over 16 amino acids. Germline values: CDR1 MNHEY, CDR2 SVGAGI. Trimming removed 4 bases from V and 1 base from J; junction bases left unmatched: 6. The CDR3 region has the DNA TGTGCCAGCAGTTCGGACAGGGCCGGGAGCAATCAGCCCCAGCATTTT. It encodes CASSSDRAGSNQPQHF.

The CDR3 here is CASSLEASGAITGELFF. CDR3 bases: TGTGCCAGCAGCTTGGAGGCTAGCGGGGCAATCACCGGGGAGCTGTTTTTT. The chain uses TRBV5-4 and TRBJ2-2, with 9 bases that match TRBD2. CDR3 length: 17 residues. V lost 0 bases, J lost 4 bases, and 7 bases stayed unmatched. From germline, CDR1 is SGHNT and CDR2 YYREEE (reference sequence).